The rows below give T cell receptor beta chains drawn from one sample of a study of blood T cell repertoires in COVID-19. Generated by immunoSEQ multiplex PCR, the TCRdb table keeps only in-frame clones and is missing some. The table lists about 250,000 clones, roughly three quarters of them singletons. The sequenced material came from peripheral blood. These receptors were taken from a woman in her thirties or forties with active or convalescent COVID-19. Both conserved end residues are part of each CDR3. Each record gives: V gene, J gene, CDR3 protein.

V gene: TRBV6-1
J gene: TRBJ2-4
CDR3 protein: CASSERTGGKNIQYF

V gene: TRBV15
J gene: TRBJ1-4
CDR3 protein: CATSREPAGYEKLFF

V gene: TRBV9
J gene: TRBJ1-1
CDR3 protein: CASSPGQGNTEAFF

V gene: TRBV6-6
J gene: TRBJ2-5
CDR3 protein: CASSSTASGGWETQYF

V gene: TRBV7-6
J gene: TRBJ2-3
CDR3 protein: CASSLAGGTDTQYF

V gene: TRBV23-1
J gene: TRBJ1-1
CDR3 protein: CGGAVSNTEAFF

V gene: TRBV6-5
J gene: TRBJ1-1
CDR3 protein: CASSFTGTNTEAFF

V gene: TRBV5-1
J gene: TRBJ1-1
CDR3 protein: CASSWGDGVEAFF

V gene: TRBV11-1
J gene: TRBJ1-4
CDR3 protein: CASSSGHQGGPGKLFF

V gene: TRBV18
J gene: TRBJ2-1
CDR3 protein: CASSPLGQGAYNEQFF